This T cell receptor (beta chain) was recovered during a study of CD8+CD57+ T cells in acquired aplastic anemia. Study-level information: Sorted CD4+ and CD8+ cells gave a mean 3.2 ug DNA, range about 0.19 to 27.4 ug.

Sequenced patients had shown CD8+CD57+ cell expansion by flow cytometry. The diagnosis in all patients was severe acquired aplastic anemia. This clonotype was found a few times. Its antigen remains unknown. TCR beta VDJ and CDR3 profiling used genomic DNA as template. TCRdb re-analysed the reads in MiXCR, keeping a single row per CDR3 protein. The top ten clones hold about 2.6% of a sample with about 160,000 distinct CDR3 sequences, 47% of them seen once. Overall study findings and caveats: Overlap between patients and controls comprised almost 30 CD8+ CDR3 sequences. Between patients and controls, CD8+ Simpson's diversity did not vary significantly.

Sequencing input: sorted CD4+, CD8+, or CD8+CD57+ T cells (not recorded which) from PBMCs. The clonotype originates from a human donor with aplastic anemia.

CDR3 region: CASSWTGTVNEQFF. The DNA for the CDR3 is TGTGCCAGCAGTTGGACCGGGACCGTCAATGAGCAGTTCTTC. V gene TRBV27 combines with J gene TRBJ2-1; the D call may be TRBD1 or TRBD2 (5 bases each). Deletions cut 4 bases from V and 6 bases from J, with 13 bases between. The length of the CDR3 is 14 residues. Germline assignment: CDR1 MNHEY and CDR2 SMNVEV (reference sequence).